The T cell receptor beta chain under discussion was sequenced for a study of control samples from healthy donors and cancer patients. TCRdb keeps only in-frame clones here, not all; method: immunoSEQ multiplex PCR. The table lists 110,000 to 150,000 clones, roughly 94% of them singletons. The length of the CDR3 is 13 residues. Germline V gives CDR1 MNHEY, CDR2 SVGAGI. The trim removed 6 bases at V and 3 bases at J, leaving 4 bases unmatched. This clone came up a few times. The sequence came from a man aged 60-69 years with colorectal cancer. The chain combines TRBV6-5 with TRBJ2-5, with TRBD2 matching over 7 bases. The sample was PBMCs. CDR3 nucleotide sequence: TGTGCCAGCAGCCCGGGACTAAAAGAGACCCAGTACTTC. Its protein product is CASSPGLKETQYF.